Below, 25 T cell receptor beta chains from the same sample are listed, as sequenced in a study of shared clonotypes between healthy human individuals. Here immunoSEQ multiplex PCR was the method, and the copy in TCRdb shows in-frame clones only, minus some. The repertoire holds approximately 700,000 clones, around 73% seen once, with under 2% in the top ten. The specimen sequenced was memory CD4+ T cells sorted from blood. Stated subset: CD45RA-negative fraction. Receptors were obtained from a young woman in good health.

The chain combines TRBV28 with TRBJ2-5, with D possibly matching TRBD1 (5 bases). V lost 9 bases, J lost 0 bases, and 11 bases lay in between. This CDR3 contains 13 residues. The germline V gene has CDR1 MDHEN and CDR2 SYDVKM. The CDR3 sequence is CASGKGNQETQYF. CDR3 nucleotides: TGTGCCAGTGGAAAGGGGAACCAAGAGACCCAGTACTTC.

V is TRBV2 and J is TRBJ2-5, with unresolved D. The CDR3 length is 12 residues. The V end lost 5 bases, the J end lost 5 bases, and 9 bases lay between the germline ends. Looked up from germline, CDR1 is SNHLY and CDR2 is FYNNEI. CDR3 protein: CASSSSRETQYF. In nucleotides, the CDR3 is TGTGCCAGCAGTAGTTCTCGGGAGACCCAGTACTTC.

The V gene is TRBV2, the J gene TRBJ1-1; weak D call: TRBD1 (5 bases). In germline, CDR1 is SNHLY, CDR2 FYNNEI. This CDR3 comprises 13 residues. Trimming removed 5 bases from V and 3 bases from J, with 10 bases in between. The CDR3: CASSWQGDTEAFF. CDR3 coding DNA: TGTGCCAGCAGTTGGCAGGGAGACACTGAAGCTTTCTTT.

A note on this clone: Within the sample, other DNA sequences also encode this same CDR3. The chain's CDR3 is CASSESVRNQPQHF. The CDR3 DNA is TGCGCCAGCAGTGAGTCGGTGAGAAATCAGCCCCAGCATTTT. The chain uses TRBV10-2 and TRBJ1-5; no reliable D call. The CDR3 is 14 residues long. Trimming removed 0 bases at V and 4 bases at J, with 7 bases between. Germline loops: CDR1 WSHSY, CDR2 SAAADI.

The V and J genes are TRBV19 and TRBJ1-1, with D unclear. Trimming pared 5 bases from V and 4 bases from J, leaving 8 bases between. CDR1 LNHDA and CDR2 SQIVND come from the germline V gene (reference sequence). CDR3 size: 12 residues. CDR3 residues: CASSYWSTEAFF. Written as DNA, the CDR3 is TGTGCCAGTAGTTATTGGAGCACTGAAGCTTTCTTT.

This chain uses TRBV28 with TRBJ1-5, with TRBD1 as a possible D gene (5 bases). CDR1 MDHEN and CDR2 SYDVKM come from the germline V gene. The CDR3 covers 13 residues. V gave up 2 bases and J gave up 11 bases, with 13 bases separating them. CDR3 DNA: TGTGCCAGCAGTTTACCGGACATCGGATCCCAGCATTTT. Translating gives CASSLPDIGSQHF.

The gene calls are TRBV6-5 and TRBJ1-1; D gene uncertain. The CDR3 is 16 residues long. In germline, CDR1 is MNHEY, CDR2 SVGAGI. Trimming took off 0 bases at V and 1 base at J, with 12 bases between the two ends. The CDR3 is CASSYSGRTANTEAFF. The CDR3 bases are TGTGCCAGCAGTTACTCGGGCCGGACCGCGAACACTGAAGCTTTCTTT.

The chain links TRBV5-4 to TRBJ1-2; weak D call: TRBD1 (5 bases). Between the trimmed V and J ends, which lost 3 bases and 4 bases, there was a span of 13 bases. Germline values: CDR1 SGHNT, CDR2 YYREEE (reference sequence). The CDR3 contains 14 residues. This CDR3 reads CASSSARDGYGYTF. CDR3 nucleotides: TGTGCCAGCAGCTCGGCCAGGGATGGCTATGGCTACACCTTC.

CDR3 sequence: CASSQAAEAFF. CDR3 coding DNA: TGTGCCAGCAGTCAGGCTGCTGAAGCTTTCTTT. This chain links TRBV7-9 with TRBJ1-1; D gene ambiguous. Germline V gene lookup returns CDR1 SEHNR and CDR2 FQNEAQ (reference sequence). CDR3 length equals 11 residues. V gave up 6 bases and J gave up 6 bases, with 8 bases separating them.

As DNA, the CDR3 is TGTGCCAGCAGCTTGTGGTCTGGGGACACCGGGGAGCTGTTTTTT. Its translation: CASSLWSGDTGELFF. The chain joins TRBV5-4 to TRBJ2-2; D unclear. The germline V gene has CDR1 SGHNT and CDR2 YYREEE (reference sequence). The CDR3 spans 15 residues. The V and J ends lost 1 base and 3 bases respectively, with 10 bases between them.

This clone came up a few times. The chain recombines TRBV27 with TRBJ2-1; weak D call: TRBD2 (6 bases). V was trimmed by 1 base and J by 2 bases, leaving 15 bases between them. Germline CDR1 reads MNHEY; CDR2 reads SMNVEV (reference sequence). This CDR3 spans 17 amino acids. The CDR3 loop is CASSLFSSGGTYNEQFF. The DNA of the CDR3 is TGTGCCAGCAGTTTATTCTCGAGCGGAGGGACCTACAATGAGCAGTTCTTC.

This clone was observed a handful of times. J is TRBJ2-1 and V is TRBV11-2; maybe TRBD1 (5 bases). CDR1 SGHAT and CDR2 FQNNGV come from the germline V gene. The CDR3 consists of 16 residues. Deletions cut 0 bases from V and 3 bases from J, with 12 bases between. The CDR3 reads CASSLDPQVLYNEQFF. The CDR3 DNA sequence: TGTGCCAGCAGCTTAGATCCACAGGTCCTCTACAATGAGCAGTTCTTC.

The chain uses TRBV10-1 and TRBJ2-3; 10 bases agree with TRBD2. This CDR3 contains 17 residues. After removal of 5 bases from V and 2 bases from J, the junction contained 10 bases not matched to a gene. From germline, CDR1 is WNHNN and CDR2 SYGVQD (reference sequence). In DNA form, the CDR3 reads TGCGCCAGCAGTCCCCTAGCGGGAGCTTCCTACACAGATACGCAGTATTTT. Protein: CASSPLAGASYTDTQYF.

The chain joins TRBV18 to TRBJ2-5; no definite D call. V shed 3 bases and J shed 5 bases, with 10 bases lying between them. Germline V lookup: CDR1 KGHSH, CDR2 LQKENI. This CDR3 has 13 residues. CDR3 loop: CASSPSLHETQYF. CDR3 DNA: TGTGCCAGCTCACCCTCTCTACACGAGACCCAGTACTTC.

The chain is built from TRBV4-1 and TRBJ1-2, with 8 positions matching TRBD1. CDR3 length equals 14 residues. V gave up 4 bases and J gave up 2 bases; unmatched junction bases: 3. Germline V CDR1 and CDR2: MGHRA, YSYEKL. CDR3 residues: CASSPAGGNYGYTF. DNA of the CDR3: TGCGCCAGCAGCCCAGCAGGGGGCAACTATGGCTACACCTTC.

This clone was counted only a few times. The chain recombines TRBV27 with TRBJ2-7, with D uncertain. Germline assignment: CDR1 MNHEY and CDR2 SMNVEV (reference sequence). The V and J ends lost 7 bases and 0 bases respectively, with 16 bases between them. The CDR3 has 15 amino acids. CDR3 in amino acids: CASMPIHSGSYEQYF. In DNA form, the CDR3 reads TGTGCCAGCATGCCCATACACAGTGGCTCCTACGAGCAGTACTTC.

V and J are TRBV4-1 and TRBJ1-2; weak D call: TRBD1 (5 bases). CDR1 and CDR2 (germline): MGHRA, YSYEKL. The CDR3 sequence is 16 residues long. Trimming removed 1 base from V and 4 bases from J, with 16 bases in between. CDR3 nucleotide sequence: TGCGCCAGCAGCCAAGGATCCCAGACAGCCTTCTATGGCTACACCTTC. Encoded protein: CASSQGSQTAFYGYTF.

The V and J genes are TRBV28 and TRBJ2-4; D not certain. Per germline, CDR1 MDHEN and CDR2 SYDVKM. Trimming removed 6 bases at V and 8 bases at J, with 17 bases between. This CDR3 is built from 14 residues. The CDR3 loop is CASSPNGVSYIQYF. CDR3 sequence (DNA): TGTGCCAGCAGCCCTAACGGAGTTTCTTACATTCAGTACTTC.

The gene calls are TRBV21-1 and TRBJ2-4. TRBV21-1 is assigned pseudogene status. This CDR3 comprises 13 residues. The CDR3 here is CASSDGAKNIQYF. As DNA, the CDR3 is TGTGCCAGCAGTGACGGAGCCAAAAACATTCAGTACTTC.

The chain has TRBV2 and TRBJ2-1; D is uncertain. This CDR3 region has 14 residues. Germline lookup yields CDR1 SNHLY and CDR2 FYNNEI. Deletions cut 4 bases from V and 3 bases from J, with 10 bases between. CDR3 bases: TGTGCCAGCAGTGGGGGTATTAGCTACAATGAGCAGTTCTTC. Amino acid sequence: CASSGGISYNEQFF.

This clone was seen only a few times. The genes are TRBV19 and TRBJ2-7; D perhaps matches TRBD1 (6 bases). CDR1 is LNHDA and CDR2 is SQIVND in the germline V gene (reference sequence). The CDR3 sequence is 14 residues long. Trimming cost V 5 bases and J 3 bases, with 14 bases left between them. The CDR3 nucleotides are TGTGCCAGTAGTCGGCAGGGGTTACTCTACGAGCAGTACTTC. Translation gives CASSRQGLLYEQYF.

The V and J genes are TRBV19 and TRBJ2-1, with 15 nucleotides matching TRBD2. With 7 bases clipped from V and 7 bases from J, the junction kept 14 bases outside the gene matches. Germline V gene lookup returns CDR1 LNHDA and CDR2 SQIVND (reference sequence). This CDR3 has 18 amino acids. The CDR3 region has the DNA TGTGCCAGTAACCCCCGGACTAGCGGGAGGGCCCTTGAAAATGAGCAGTTCTTC. It yields the protein CASNPRTSGRALENEQFF.

This clone has only a few counts. The gene calls are TRBV15 and TRBJ2-5, with 10 bases matching TRBD1. The CDR3 is 15 amino acids. Trimming removed 1 base from V and 4 bases from J; junction bases left unmatched: 3. Germline-derived CDR1 and CDR2 are LNHNV and YYDKDF (reference sequence). The chain's CDR3 is CATSRVRTGGETQYF. Here the CDR3 DNA reads TGTGCCACCAGCAGAGTGCGGACAGGGGGAGAGACCCAGTACTTC. Together with reference TRBV15 and TRBJ2-5, the CDR3 gives the full variable domain: DAMVIQNPRYQVTQFGKPVTLSCSQTLNHNVMYWYQQKSSQAPKLLFHYYDKDFNNEADTPDNFQSRRPNTSFCFLDIRSPGLGDTAMYLCATSRVRTGGETQYFGPGTRLLVL.

The chain is built from TRBV2 and TRBJ1-4; no definite D call. Looked up from germline, CDR1 is SNHLY and CDR2 is FYNNEI. V lost 6 bases, J lost 8 bases, and 10 bases lay in between. This CDR3 is 12 amino acids long. CDR3 loop: CASRVQGEKLFF. The CDR3 DNA follows: TGTGCCAGCAGGGTACAAGGGGAAAAACTGTTTTTT.

The chain recombines TRBV4-1 with TRBJ2-1, with 7 bases matching TRBD1. V shed 1 base, J shed 3 bases, and the junction held 9 bases outside the gene matches. Per the germline V gene, CDR1 is MGHRA and CDR2 is YSYEKL. CDR3 size: 17 residues. In DNA, the CDR3 is TGCGCCAGCAGCCAAGTTCCTGGGACAGATCTCTACAATGAGCAGTTCTTC. This codes for CASSQVPGTDLYNEQFF.